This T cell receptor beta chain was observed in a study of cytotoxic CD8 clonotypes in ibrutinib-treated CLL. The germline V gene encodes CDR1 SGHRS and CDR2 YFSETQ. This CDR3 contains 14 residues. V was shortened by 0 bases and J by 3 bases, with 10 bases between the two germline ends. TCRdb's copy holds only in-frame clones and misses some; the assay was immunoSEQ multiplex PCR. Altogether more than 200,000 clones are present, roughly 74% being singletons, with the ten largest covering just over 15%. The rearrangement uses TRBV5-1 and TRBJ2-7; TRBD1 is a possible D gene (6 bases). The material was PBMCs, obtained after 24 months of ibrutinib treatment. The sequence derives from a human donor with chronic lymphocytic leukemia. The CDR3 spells CASSLEQGLYEQYF. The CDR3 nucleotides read TGCGCCAGCAGCTTGGAACAGGGTCTCTACGAGCAGTACTTC.